The 13 T cell receptor beta chains reported below all come from one sample, sequenced in a study of CD8 T cells in ankylosing spondylitis. General study results and limits: Apparently characteristic of ankylosing spondylitis blood was a TCR beta motif (about 8 highly homologous variants).

TCRdb independently ran MiXCR on the 5' RACE reads; one entry per CDR3 protein. The table records some 840,000 distinct CDR3 sequences, 12% of them present only once. No antigen is known for these receptors. Sequencing input: blood, either unsorted or a sorted T cell fraction (not recorded which). Receptors were obtained from a male donor with ankylosing spondylitis.

This clonotype showed up just once. V gene TRBV4-3 combines with J gene TRBJ2-3; no clear D gene. There are 14 residues in the CDR3. V was cut by 0 bases and J by 2 bases, with 6 bases left in between. The germline gives CDR1 LGHNA, CDR2 YSLEER. The CDR3 DNA reads as TGCGCCAGCAGCCAAGACCCCTTCACAGATACGCAGTATTTT. Residues: CASSQDPFTDTQYF.

This clonotype was counted between two and nine times. The genes are TRBV6-2 or TRBV6-3 and TRBJ2-1; D is perhaps TRBD2 (6 bases). V was cut by 4 bases and J by 8 bases, with 18 bases left in between. Germline lookup yields CDR1 MNHEY and CDR2 SVGEGT. This CDR3 has 15 residues. The CDR3 loop is CASSSRAGRWHEQFF. CDR3 in DNA: TGTGCCAGCAGTTCTAGGGCAGGGAGGTGGCATGAGCAGTTCTTC.

This clonotype was seen repeatedly, ten times or more. The chain links TRBV27 to TRBJ2-2, with D perhaps being TRBD1 or TRBD2 (6 bases each). The CDR3 totals 14 residues. Germline V gives CDR1 MNHEY, CDR2 SMNVEV (reference sequence). V lost 7 bases to trimming and J lost 4 bases, with 13 bases between them. The CDR3 DNA sequence: TGTGCCAGCAAATCGGGGGCCTTCACCGGGGAGCTGTTTTTT. Protein product: CASKSGAFTGELFF.

The chain employs TRBV20-1 and TRBJ1-2, with D possibly being TRBD1 (6 bases). This CDR3 spans 13 amino acids. Germline V CDR1 and CDR2: DFQATT, SNEGSKA (reference sequence). The CDR3 region is CTARTGINYGYTF. Written as DNA, the CDR3 is TGCACCGCTCGCACAGGGATTAACTATGGCTACACCTTC.

This chain uses TRBV7-3 with TRBJ2-2, with D unresolved. The CDR3 totals 16 residues. Trimming removed 5 bases from V and 1 base from J, with 14 bases in between. Germline CDR1 and CDR2: SGHTA and FQGTGA. The CDR3 DNA sequence: TGTGCCAGCAGCCTCCTCCCGACGGTGAACACCGGGGAGCTGTTTTTT. Protein: CASSLLPTVNTGELFF.

This clonotype was seen many times. This chain links TRBV5-1 with TRBJ1-1, with D unresolved. This CDR3 spans 14 amino acids. V shed 0 bases and J shed 0 bases, with 6 bases lying between them. Looked up from germline, CDR1 is SGHRS and CDR2 is YFSETQ. The CDR3 nucleotides are TGCGCCAGCAGCTTGGAGGGCTTGAACACTGAAGCTTTCTTT. Translation gives CASSLEGLNTEAFF.

The V gene is TRBV20-1, the J gene TRBJ1-2, with D tentatively TRBD1 (5 bases). From germline, CDR1 is DFQATT and CDR2 SNEGSKA (reference sequence). V lost 5 bases and J lost 4, with 11 bases in between. The CDR3 loop spans 12 amino acids. The CDR3 DNA reads TGCAGTGCTGGGACTGTATCCTATGGCTACACCTTC. It yields the protein CSAGTVSYGYTF.

The V call is TRBV3-1, the J call TRBJ2-1; D gene ambiguous. V lost 3 bases and J lost 0, with 12 bases in between. Per germline, CDR1 LGHDT and CDR2 YNNKEL (reference sequence). The CDR3 has 16 amino acids. Here the CDR3 reads CASSHLFRSSYNEQFF. In nucleotides, the CDR3 is TGTGCCAGCAGCCACTTGTTCAGAAGCTCCTACAATGAGCAGTTCTTC.

This clonotype was counted ten times or more. V gene TRBV28 combines with J gene TRBJ2-7, with D possibly matching TRBD2 (5 bases). The CDR3 spans 14 residues. Per germline, CDR1 MDHEN and CDR2 SYDVKM. Trimming stripped 6 bases from V and 0 bases from J, with 12 bases between. The CDR3 reads CASSPQAGSYEQYF. The DNA for the CDR3 is TGTGCCAGCAGCCCCCAGGCGGGCTCCTACGAGCAGTACTTC.

This clonotype appeared a few times. The chain is built from TRBV12-3 or TRBV12-4 and TRBJ2-3; no clear D gene. V gave up 1 base and J gave up 4 bases, with 12 bases separating them. The CDR3 covers 15 residues. CDR3 in DNA: TGTGCCAGCAGTTTAGGCCCCCCTGAGCCAGATACGCAGTATTTT. Protein product: CASSLGPPEPDTQYF.

This clonotype was observed many times. This chain connects TRBV13 to TRBJ1-2; D is unclear. Trimming pared 1 base from V and 8 bases from J, leaving 8 bases between. CDR3 length equals 12 residues. From germline, CDR1 is PRHDT and CDR2 FYEKMQ (reference sequence). The CDR3 protein is CASSLVAGGYTF. Here the CDR3 DNA reads TGTGCCAGCAGCTTAGTCGCGGGGGGCTACACCTTC.

This clonotype occurred many times. This sequence joins TRBV12-3 or TRBV12-4 and TRBJ1-2; D call uncertain. V shed 7 bases and J shed 0 bases, with 12 bases lying between them. This CDR3 spans 14 amino acids. This CDR3 reads CASNSGRTNYGYTF. In DNA, the CDR3 is TGTGCCAGCAACTCCGGGCGGACTAACTATGGCTACACCTTC.

This clonotype was found a few times. The V gene is TRBV5-1, the J gene TRBJ2-2; D is unclear. Germline V gene sequence: CDR1 SGHRS, CDR2 YFSETQ. V shed 0 bases and J shed 5 bases, with 11 bases lying between them. CDR3 length: 15 amino acids. CDR3 residues: CASSLARVDTGELFF. In nucleotides, the CDR3 is TGCGCCAGCAGCTTGGCGAGAGTGGATACCGGGGAGCTGTTTTTT. The variable domain in full, completed from reference TRBV5-1 and TRBJ2-2, reads KAGVTQTPRYLIKTRGQQVTLSCSPISGHRSVSWYQQTPGQGLQFLFEYFSETQRNKGNFPGRFSGRQFSNSRSEMNVSTLELGDSALYLCASSLARVDTGELFFGEGSRLTVL.